Below are 15 T cell receptor beta chains sequenced from a single sample in a study of metastatic and nonmetastatic thyroid tumors. TCRdb reprocessed the PCR reads via MiXCR. The sample has 30,000 to 50,000 clones, less than 15% seen once. Nobody among the patients had been given any treatment before thyroid surgery. Specimen: blood. The receptors were gathered from a female donor with papillary thyroid cancer or a benign thyroid nodule (not recorded which). Some clones in this sample may be carry-over from other donors' samples.

A remark on this clone: Possible read error: a much larger clone is one base away. The rearrangement links TRBV5-4 to TRBJ1-1; unclear D gene. This CDR3 has 15 residues. CDR1 is SGHNT and CDR2 is YYREEE in the germline V gene (reference sequence). CDR3 DNA: TGTGCCAGCAGCTTGGATCCCCCTTATAACACTGCAGCTTTCTTT. Translated, it gives CASSLDPPYNTAAFF.

This clone appeared many times. A much more abundant neighbour one base away suggests this may be a read error. Here the CDR3 omits its conserved ending phenylalanine or tryptophan, so a read error is the likely source. This sequence joins TRBV20-1 and TRBJ2-7, with 7 positions matching TRBD2. This CDR3 is 15 amino acids long. Losses at the gene ends were 2 bases for V and 4 bases for J; bases not matched to a gene: 11. Germline V gene sequence: CDR1 DFQATT, CDR2 SNEGSKA (reference sequence). The CDR3 sequence is CSARTGRVSRYEQYL. CDR3 in DNA: TGCAGTGCTAGAACGGGGAGGGTAAGTAGGTACGAGCAGTACCTC.

This clone is medium-sized in the sample. The chain carries TRBV6-1 and TRBJ2-5; 10 nucleotides match TRBD2. Germline assignment: CDR1 MNHNS and CDR2 SASEGT. Trimming cost V 7 bases and J 6 bases; bases outside gene matches: 8. The CDR3 is 14 amino acids. As DNA, the CDR3 is TGTGCCAGCAAAATCTCTAGCGGGAGAAAGACCCAGTACTTC. It encodes CASKISSGRKTQYF.

This clone came up many times. V usage is TRBV3-1 and J usage is TRBJ1-2, with 10 nucleotides matching TRBD1. The CDR3 spans 17 residues. CDR1 LGHDT and CDR2 YNNKEL come from the germline V gene (reference sequence). The V gene end was trimmed by 1 base and the J gene end by 3 bases; junction bases not matched to a gene: 8. The CDR3 sequence: CASSQAQPGQGDYGYTF. As DNA, the CDR3 is TGTGCCAGCAGCCAAGCTCAACCCGGACAGGGGGACTATGGCTACACCTTC.

Judged by abundance, this clone is medium-sized. The gene calls are TRBV12-3 or TRBV12-4 and TRBJ2-7; unclear D gene. The length of the CDR3 is 11 residues. With 4 bases removed from V and 0 bases from J, the gap between germline ends came to 1 base. The CDR3 coding sequence is TGTGCCAGCAGTTCCTCCTACGAGCAGTACTTC. Its protein is CASSSSYEQYF.

This clone is medium-sized. The chain joins TRBV27 to TRBJ1-6; D is unresolved. This CDR3 has 15 residues. Trimming pared 7 bases from V and 9 bases from J, leaving 19 bases between. Per the germline V gene, CDR1 is MNHEY and CDR2 is SMNVEV (reference sequence). The CDR3 reads CASTPWGEDGSPLHF. The CDR3 DNA follows: TGTGCCAGCACCCCGTGGGGAGAGGACGGTTCACCCCTCCACTTT.

In this sample, this clone turned up many times. The chain couples TRBV25-1 to TRBJ1-5; 7 bases are a match to TRBD1. The CDR3 length is 14 residues. Losses at the gene ends were 3 bases for V and 7 bases for J; bases not matched to a gene: 6. CDR1 is MGHDK and CDR2 is SYGVNS in the germline V gene. CDR3 region: CASSDQGGRQPQHF. In DNA form, the CDR3 reads TGTGCCAGCAGTGACCAGGGGGGACGGCAGCCCCAGCATTTT.

The chain carries TRBV27 and TRBJ1-2; TRBD1 matches 7 bases. The CDR3 totals 12 residues. The V gene's germline CDR1 is MNHEY and CDR2 SMNVEV (reference sequence). Trimming took 9 bases from V and 4 from J; bases not matched to a gene: 5. The CDR3 here is CASRDRSYGYTF. CDR3 in DNA: TGTGCCAGTAGGGACAGAAGCTATGGCTACACCTTC.

This clone came up many times. The chain couples TRBV15 to TRBJ2-1; no firm D call. In germline, CDR1 is LNHNV, CDR2 YYDKDF (reference sequence). Trimming removed 0 bases at V and 3 bases at J, with 9 bases between. The length of the CDR3 is 15 residues. The CDR3 region is CATSREGGSYNEQFF. The CDR3 DNA sequence: TGTGCCACCAGCAGAGAAGGCGGAAGCTACAATGAGCAGTTCTTC.

This clone has more than one count but fewer than ten. A read error may account for a junction end that differs from germline. This rearrangement joins TRBV6-5 to TRBJ2-3; TRBD2 matches 9 bases. The germline CDR1 and CDR2 sequences are MNHEY and SVGAGI. This CDR3 region has 15 residues. CDR3 nucleotide sequence: TGTGCCGGCAGTTACGAGCGCGGGAGGGGAGATACGCAGTATTTT. It yields the protein CAGSYERGRGDTQYF.

This clone has at least ten counts. The chain combines TRBV10-1 with TRBJ2-1; 10 bases agree with TRBD2. Germline-derived CDR1 and CDR2 are WNHNN and SYGVQD (reference sequence). The J segment lost 6 bases and the V segment lost 8 bases, leaving 7 bases of the junction unmatched. The CDR3 has 14 amino acids. The CDR3 DNA follows: TGCGCCAGCTCATCTAGCGGGAGTGTCAATGAGCAGTTCTTC. Protein: CASSSSGSVNEQFF.

CDR3: CSVEVGGDTQYF. The CDR3 DNA reads TGCAGCGTTGAGGTCGGGGGAGATACGCAGTATTTT. The chain couples TRBV29-1 to TRBJ2-3, with a tentative D call TRBD2 (6 bases). The CDR3 totals 12 residues. In germline, CDR1 is SQVTM, CDR2 ANQGSEA. V was clipped by 3 bases and J by 5 bases, with 9 bases between them.

This clone was seen repeatedly, ten times or more. The rearrangement links TRBV18 to TRBJ2-6; 7 bases are shared with TRBD1. Losses at the gene ends were 1 base for V and 0 bases for J; bases not matched to a gene: 6. In germline, CDR1 is KGHSH, CDR2 LQKENI. The CDR3 consists of 18 residues. The CDR3: CASSPQGGTISGANVLTF. Here the CDR3 DNA reads TGTGCCAGCTCACCACAAGGGGGCACGATCTCTGGGGCCAACGTCCTGACTTTC. The whole variable domain, remainder taken from reference TRBV18 and TRBJ2-6, is NAGVMQNPRHLVRRRGQEARLRCSPMKGHSHVYWYRQLPEEGLKFMVYLQKENIIDESGMPKERFSAEFPKEGPSILRIQQVVRGDSAAYFCASSPQGGTISGANVLTFGAGSRLTVL.

This clone has ten or more counts. This rearrangement joins TRBV6-4 to TRBJ1-1; weak D call: TRBD1 (5 bases). V was shortened by 6 bases and J by 1 base, with 9 bases between the two germline ends. Germline CDR1 is MRHNA and CDR2 is SNTAGT. The CDR3 is made up of 13 amino acids. CDR3: CASSARANTEAFF. CDR3 nucleotide sequence: TGTGCCAGCAGCGCCAGGGCGAACACTGAAGCTTTCTTT.

This clone was recorded many times. The J gene is TRBJ2-3, the V gene TRBV7-3, with no clear D. Germline assignment: CDR1 SGHTA and CDR2 FQGTGA. The germline V and J ends were trimmed by 5 bases and 4 bases, with 16 bases remaining between them. The CDR3 is 15 residues long. CDR3 sequence (DNA): TGTGCCAGCAGCCCCACGTTGTTTTTTGCAGATACGCAGTATTTT. This sequence encodes CASSPTLFFADTQYF.